Detailed here is one TCR beta chain. The table came from immunoSEQ multiplex PCR; TCRdb's copy has only in-frame clones and leaves some out. The data hold over 250,000 clones, with 80% to 90% observed a single time. The data stem from a study of blood T cell repertoires in COVID-19. Germline loops: CDR1 KGHSH, CDR2 LQKENI. The CDR3 runs to 15 residues. V was clipped by 0 bases and J by 4 bases; unmatched bases: 1. The rearrangement links TRBV18 to TRBJ1-3; 9 bases fit TRBD1. The sequenced material came from PBMCs or T cells enriched from blood (not recorded which). This clonotype was sampled from a woman aged 18-35 years who had recovered from COVID-19. This CDR3 reads CASSPPGQGGNTIYF. CDR3 coding DNA: TGTGCCAGCTCACCACCGGGACAGGGAGGAAACACCATATATTTT.